This entry lists 30 T cell receptor beta chains sequenced from one sample in a study of CD8 T cells in ankylosing spondylitis. No antigen has been assigned to these receptors. In TCRdb, the 5' RACE reads were re-called with MiXCR into one record per CDR3 protein. The sample yields about 330,000 distinct CDR3 sequences, less than 9.5% seen once. Overall study findings and caveats: Characteristic, it appeared, of ankylosing spondylitis blood was a TCR beta motif of fewer than 10 highly homologous variants.

The sample comprised blood, either unsorted or a sorted T cell fraction (not recorded which). All receptors derive from a male donor with ankylosing spondylitis.

There are many counts of this clonotype. J is TRBJ1-2 and V is TRBV20-1; D possibly corresponds to TRBD1 (5 bases). The germline gives CDR1 DFQATT, CDR2 SNEGSKA (reference sequence). This CDR3 is 14 amino acids long. CDR3: CRAPGGGENYGYTF. The CDR3 DNA is TGCAGGGCCCCCGGGGGGGGAGAAAACTATGGCTACACCTTC.

This clonotype was counted only a few times. V usage is TRBV2 and J usage is TRBJ1-5, with 8 bases identical to TRBD1. The V gene's germline CDR1 is SNHLY and CDR2 FYNNEI. V dropped 7 bases and J dropped 4; count of bases not matched to a gene: 9. This CDR3 has 15 residues. The CDR3 sequence is CASKFGQGENQPQHF. The CDR3 nucleotides are TGTGCCAGCAAGTTTGGACAGGGTGAAAATCAGCCCCAGCATTTT.

The table lists this clonotype with a few counts. The chain links TRBV28 to TRBJ2-1; 7 bases agree with TRBD2. From germline, CDR1 is MDHEN and CDR2 SYDVKM. Germline trimming cut 2 bases from V and 9 bases from J; bases unmatched to any gene: 13. The length of the CDR3 is 16 residues. This CDR3 is CASSLNPGLSSGEQFF. CDR3 nucleotide sequence: TGTGCCAGCAGTTTAAACCCGGGACTAAGTTCGGGTGAGCAGTTCTTC.

This clonotype was detected a few times. The rearrangement joins TRBV18 to TRBJ2-3, with TRBD2 matching 10 bases. J was trimmed by 4 bases and V by 3 bases; bases with no gene match: 4. The CDR3 has 15 amino acids. Germline CDR1 and CDR2: KGHSH and LQKENI. CDR3 coding DNA: TGTGCCAGCTCACCGAGTAGCGGGAGGCCAGATACGCAGTATTTT. It encodes CASSPSSGRPDTQYF.

This clonotype has more than one count but fewer than ten. This chain uses TRBV12-5 with TRBJ2-1, with D unclear. The CDR3 spans 19 residues. CDR1 is LGHNT, CDR2 FRNRAP, per germline. V lost 3 bases to trimming and J lost 3 bases, with 24 bases between them. CDR3 DNA sequence: TGTGCTAGTGGTTTTGATACCGGTAGAGGTCCGCAGGTCTACAATGAGCAGTTCTTC. It is translated as CASGFDTGRGPQVYNEQFF.

The V and J genes are TRBV14 and TRBJ1-6; D ambiguous. Trimming took off 0 bases at V and 3 bases at J, with 9 bases between the two ends. The CDR3 loop spans 16 amino acids. Germline V CDR1 and CDR2: SGHDN, FVKESK. The CDR3 DNA reads TGTGCCAGCAGCCAAGATCGGGCAGTCTATAATTCACCCCTCCACTTT. Amino acid sequence: CASSQDRAVYNSPLHF.

The V and J genes are TRBV29-1 and TRBJ2-1; D perhaps matches TRBD2 (5 bases). Germline V CDR1 and CDR2: SQVTM, ANQGSEA. V was trimmed by 3 bases and J by 4 bases, leaving 13 bases between them. The CDR3 length is 14 residues. This CDR3 reads CSVDDPDFYNEQFF. The CDR3, as DNA: TGCAGCGTTGACGACCCGGACTTTTACAATGAGCAGTTCTTC.

The CDR3, as DNA: TGCGCCAGCAGCTTGTTTTTGGGCAGAGATCTCTATGGCTACACCTTC. This encodes CASSLFLGRDLYGYTF. This chain connects TRBV5-1 to TRBJ1-2; D remains unclear. V lost 1 base to trimming and J lost 4 bases, with 17 bases between them. The CDR3 extends over 16 amino acids. CDR1 and CDR2 (germline): SGHRS, YFSETQ.

The V call is TRBV28, the J call TRBJ2-7; TRBD1 might be the D (5 bases). The CDR3 covers 13 residues. The V gene lost 1 base and the J gene lost 6 bases, with 10 bases spanning the gap. From germline, CDR1 is MDHEN and CDR2 SYDVKM. The CDR3, as DNA: TGTGCCAGCAGTTTATACAGGTTCGGCGAGCAGTACTTC. Its protein is CASSLYRFGEQYF.

The V gene is TRBV29-1, the J gene TRBJ2-3; 9 bases align to TRBD2. The germline CDR1 and CDR2 sequences are SQVTM and ANQGSEA. The CDR3 contains 14 residues. The V and J ends lost 4 bases and 6 bases, in that order; junction bases with no gene match: 8. The CDR3 coding sequence is TGCAGCGTTGGAGTAGCGGGAGTTTATGATACGCAGTATTTT. As protein: CSVGVAGVYDTQYF.

This clonotype was picked up a small number of times. The rearrangement joins TRBV28 to TRBJ2-5, with D unclear. This CDR3 has 16 residues. Germline V gives CDR1 MDHEN, CDR2 SYDVKM. Trimming removed 4 bases at V and 5 bases at J, with 20 bases between. The DNA of the CDR3 is TGTGCCAGCAGTTCCTACCGGGCCGAAAGTGTGGAGACCCAGTACTTC. Translation: CASSSYRAESVETQYF.

This rearrangement joins TRBV5-5 to TRBJ1-1, with 7 bases lining up with TRBD1. The CDR3 is 15 amino acids. The germline CDR1 and CDR2 sequences are SGHKS and YYEKEE (reference sequence). V trimming: 4 bases; J trimming: 1 base; junction bases outside the gene matches: 7. The CDR3 DNA is TGTGCCAGCAGCCCTACGGGACAGAAGAACACTGAAGCTTTCTTT. Amino acid sequence: CASSPTGQKNTEAFF.

This clonotype was detected only a few times. V and J are TRBV6-2 or TRBV6-3 and TRBJ2-7; D gene uncertain. Germline CDR1 MNHEY, CDR2 SVGEGT. CDR3 length equals 16 residues. Trimming took off 7 bases at V and 3 bases at J, with 22 bases between the two ends. This CDR3 reads CASNYRSAERYYEQYF. DNA for the CDR3: TGTGCCAGCAATTATAGGTCCGCTGAGAGGTACTACGAGCAGTACTTC.

V and J are TRBV12-3 or TRBV12-4 and TRBJ2-4; 12 nucleotides line up with TRBD2. This CDR3 is built from 15 residues. Trimming cost V 3 bases and J 8 bases; bases outside gene matches: 5. The CDR3 bases are TGTGCCAGCAGTTTCAGACTAGCGGGAGTTGACATTCAGTACTTC. Amino acids: CASSFRLAGVDIQYF.

This clonotype appeared a few times. The chain is built from TRBV30 and TRBJ1-3; D gene unclear. Trimming pared 7 bases from V and 0 bases from J, leaving 13 bases between. The germline V gene encodes CDR1 GTSNPN and CDR2 SVGIG (reference sequence). The length of the CDR3 is 14 residues. The CDR3 reads CALTKLGSGNTIYF. The CDR3, as DNA: TGTGCCTTGACCAAACTGGGCTCTGGAAACACCATATATTTT.

In this sample, this clonotype turned up a few times. As DNA, the CDR3 is TGTGCCAGTACCCCAGGGCAGGGCTACGAGCAGTACTTC. Translated: CASTPGQGYEQYF. The J gene is TRBJ2-7, the V gene TRBV19, with D maybe TRBD1 (5 bases). The V end lost 7 bases, the J end lost 3 bases, and 13 bases lay between the germline ends. The V gene's germline CDR1 is LNHDA and CDR2 SQIVND (reference sequence). The CDR3 length is 13 residues.

This clonotype came up a few times. This chain uses TRBV29-1 with TRBJ2-6; D possibly corresponds to TRBD2 (6 bases). Looked up from germline, CDR1 is SQVTM and CDR2 is ANQGSEA. V lost 2 bases to trimming and J lost 0 bases, with 11 bases between them. The CDR3 is 16 residues long. The CDR3 here is CSVEWDSSSGANVLTF. The CDR3 nucleotides read TGCAGCGTTGAATGGGACTCGAGCTCTGGGGCCAACGTCCTGACTTTC.

This clonotype was recorded many times. The chain links TRBV11-1 to TRBJ1-2, with D tentatively TRBD1 (6 bases). The CDR3 sequence is 18 residues long. With 1 base removed from V and 6 bases from J, the gap between germline ends came to 24 bases. The germline CDR1 and CDR2 sequences are SGHAT and FQDESV (reference sequence). The CDR3 is CASSLDVPRGGKNHGYTF. In DNA form, the CDR3 reads TGTGCCAGCAGCTTAGATGTGCCGAGGGGGGGAAAGAACCATGGCTACACCTTC.

The chain combines TRBV7-3 with TRBJ2-1; 9 bases line up with TRBD2. This CDR3 contains 15 residues. V lost 2 bases and J lost 5; bases outside the gene matches: 4. Germline CDR1 reads SGHTA; CDR2 reads FQGTGA. The CDR3 DNA follows: TGTGCCAGCAGCTTACAGGCTAGCGGGGACAATGAGCAGTTCTTC. This encodes CASSLQASGDNEQFF.

The chain is built from TRBV10-3 and TRBJ2-3; the D gene is possibly TRBD1 (6 bases). The ends were cut back, 9 bases at V and 4 bases at J, with 17 bases in the middle. This CDR3 region has 14 residues. CDR1 ENHRY and CDR2 SYGVKD come from the germline V gene. In DNA form, the CDR3 reads TGTGCCATACAACAGGGTCGGGATCCAGATACGCAGTATTTT. This codes for CAIQQGRDPDTQYF.

The rearrangement links TRBV5-1 to TRBJ1-2; D remains unclear. The CDR3 runs to 13 residues. CDR1 and CDR2 (germline): SGHRS, YFSETQ. V lost 0 bases to trimming and J lost 8 bases, with 11 bases between them. In DNA form, the CDR3 reads TGCGCCAGCAGCTTGGCCATGGGGAGCGGCTACACCTTC. This encodes CASSLAMGSGYTF.

The J gene is TRBJ2-1, the V gene TRBV5-1, with 7 bases lining up with TRBD2. Germline V gives CDR1 SGHRS, CDR2 YFSETQ. The CDR3 has 15 residues. Losses at the gene ends were 3 bases for V and 1 base for J; bases not matched to a gene: 4. CDR3 DNA sequence: TGCGCCAGCAGCTCGGCTAGCGGATCCTACAATGAGCAGTTCTTC. Translated: CASSSASGSYNEQFF.

This clonotype was counted between two and nine times. The chain joins TRBV6-2 or TRBV6-3 to TRBJ2-4; D is undetermined. The CDR3 consists of 17 residues. Germline CDR1 and CDR2: MNHEY and SVGEGT. Trimming pared 0 bases from V and 0 bases from J, leaving 12 bases between. The DNA for the CDR3 is TGTGCCAGCAGTTACTCTCCCCTAATACTAGCCAAAAACATTCAGTACTTC. Its translation: CASSYSPLILAKNIQYF.

The chain combines TRBV5-1 with TRBJ2-1; D possibly corresponds to TRBD2 (6 bases). Germline CDR1 and CDR2: SGHRS and YFSETQ. This CDR3 has 14 amino acids. With 2 bases removed from V and 3 bases from J, the gap between germline ends came to 9 bases. The CDR3 region is CASSFIGSYNEQFF. CDR3 bases: TGCGCCAGCAGCTTTATCGGGAGCTACAATGAGCAGTTCTTC.

DNA of the CDR3: TGTGCCAGCAGCCCTAGACTAGCGGGGGCAGCTGTCCACGAGCAGTACTTC. This sequence encodes CASSPRLAGAAVHEQYF. V gene TRBV7-9 combines with J gene TRBJ2-7; 12 bases map to TRBD2. Germline V gene data show CDR1 as SEHNR and CDR2 as FQNEAQ (reference sequence). The CDR3 is 17 amino acids. V dropped 5 bases and J dropped 5; count of bases not matched to a gene: 13.

This clonotype occurred a few times. The rearrangement uses TRBV28 and TRBJ1-1; possible D gene TRBD1, 5 bases. Per the germline V gene, CDR1 is MDHEN and CDR2 is SYDVKM. With 5 bases removed from V and 0 bases from J, the gap between germline ends came to 10 bases. The CDR3 length is 14 residues. The CDR3 reads CASSRTPLNTEAFF. CDR3 nucleotides: TGTGCCAGCAGTAGGACACCTTTGAACACTGAAGCTTTCTTT.

This clonotype showed up just a few times. CDR3: CASSDTTYEQYF. As DNA, the CDR3 is TGTGCCAGCAGTGACACCACCTACGAGCAGTACTTC. The rearrangement links TRBV25-1 to TRBJ2-7; D unresolved. Trimming left V 3 bases short and J 2 bases short, with 5 bases between. The CDR3 contains 12 residues. The germline V gene has CDR1 MGHDK and CDR2 SYGVNS.

This clonotype was seen a handful of times. The rearrangement joins TRBV7-3 to TRBJ2-3; D might be TRBD2 (6 bases). CDR3 size: 15 residues. Germline loops: CDR1 SGHTA, CDR2 FQGTGA. The germline V and J ends were trimmed by 2 bases and 3 bases, with 12 bases remaining between them. This chain's CDR3 is CASSLGPGATDTQYF. CDR3 sequence (DNA): TGTGCCAGCAGCTTAGGGCCGGGAGCTACAGATACGCAGTATTTT. Combining the CDR3 with reference TRBV7-3 and TRBJ2-3 gives the whole variable domain GAGVSQTPSNKVTEKGKYVELRCDPISGHTALYWYRQSLGQGPEFLIYFQGTGAADDSGLPNDRFFAVRPEGSVSTLKIQRTERGDSAVYLCASSLGPGATDTQYFGPGTRLTVL.

The chain employs TRBV7-3 and TRBJ2-7; possibly TRBD1 or TRBD2 for D (5 bases each). In germline, CDR1 is SGHTA, CDR2 FQGTGA. The length of the CDR3 is 13 residues. V was cut by 5 bases and J by 3 bases, with 11 bases left in between. The CDR3 spells CASSGGPLYEQYF. Written as DNA, the CDR3 is TGTGCCAGCAGCGGGGGACCCCTCTACGAGCAGTACTTC.

This clonotype was recorded at least ten times. The chain has TRBV5-1 and TRBJ2-2; 8 positions agree with TRBD2. CDR3 size: 15 residues. V lost 4 bases and J lost 0; bases outside the gene matches: 2. Germline CDR1 reads SGHRS; CDR2 reads YFSETQ. The CDR3 protein is CASSLTSANTGELFF. DNA of the CDR3: TGCGCCAGCAGCCTGACTAGCGCGAACACCGGGGAGCTGTTTTTT.